What follows is one T cell receptor (beta chain) and its context. Its matching antigen is unknown. The CDR3 is made up of 15 amino acids. Germline-derived CDR1 and CDR2 are LNHDA and SQIVND (reference sequence). The ends lost 2 bases at V and 8 bases at J; junction bases unmatched: 4. PCR employed 60 Vbeta and 13 Jbeta primers. The method was immunoSEQ multiplex PCR; TCRdb's version includes in-frame clones alone and lacks a portion of them. In all, the sample yields tens of thousands of clones. The data belong to a study of cytomegalovirus exposure and HLA in healthy donors. Study overall: Earlier sequencing of 200 million or so T cells yielded fewer than 140 million unique TCR beta sequences. Whole-study results and caveats: Presence/absence analyses assumed roughly uniform sequencing depth across donors, which may not hold.

Sequences were obtained from PBMCs. The origin of this receptor is a woman aged 40 to 49 in good health and CMV-seropositive. This sequence joins TRBV19 and TRBJ2-1; 12 bases are a match to TRBD2. The CDR3 loop reads CASSILAGGPDEQFF. Here the CDR3 DNA reads TGTGCCAGTAGTATACTAGCGGGAGGGCCGGATGAGCAGTTCTTC.